This TCR beta chain derives from a study of blood T cell repertoires in COVID-19. Overall study: Collection of acute and convalescent COVID-19 samples took place in the United States, Italy and Spain. PBMCs, B-cell-depleted T cells, or T cells provided the cDNA or gDNA that made up the material.

CDR3 size: 15 residues. V dropped 0 bases and J dropped 1 base, with 9 bases sitting between them. The germline V gene has CDR1 MNHEY and CDR2 SMNVEV (reference sequence). Sequencing used immunoSEQ multiplex PCR; TCRdb keeps in-frame clones, though not all of them. This table holds about 130,000 clones, approximately 81% found once. This clone has more than one count but fewer than ten. The sequencing sample was made of peripheral blood. The chain recombines TRBV27 with TRBJ1-1; D is unresolved. The receptor was derived from a man aged 55 to 70 with acute or convalescent COVID-19. The CDR3 is CASSLSYGKNTEAFF. The DNA of the CDR3 is TGTGCCAGCAGTTTATCGTACGGGAAGAACACTGAAGCTTTCTTT.